This T cell receptor beta chain is drawn from a study of T cell responses to AZD1222 COVID-19 vaccine. General study findings and limits: Clonal diversity may have been underestimated in mostly white British donors. Seropositivity was recorded at baseline in only 6 or 7 AZD1222 recipients. Only after the peak T cell response were repertoires sampled.

In the case of this clone: As yet, its antigen is unknown.

V was cut by 5 bases and J by 2 bases, with 12 bases left in between. CDR1 and CDR2 (germline): SGHVS, FQNEAQ. The CDR3 runs 14 residues. Profiling relied on immunoSEQ multiplex PCR, and the TCRdb table lists in-frame clones only, not all of them. The sample gives under 200,000 clones, roughly 93% of which show up once; over 0.85% is in the top ten. Sequenced material: peripheral blood, taken on day 0 of AZD1222 vaccination. The V gene is TRBV7-8, the J gene TRBJ1-2; D may be TRBD1 (6 bases). The sequence derives from an adult in good health. This CDR3 reads CASSLLRGNYGYTF. CDR3 nucleotide sequence: TGTGCCAGCAGCCTACTCAGGGGCAACTATGGCTACACCTTC.